Shown below are 5 T cell receptor beta chains from a single sample sequenced in a study of T cells in Graves' hyperthyroidism and ophthalmopathy. TCR beta CDR3 regions were amplified from RNA. An initial round of RT-PCR targeting the TCR CDR3 relied on the HTBI primer set. From the multiplex PCR reads, TCRdb called clonotypes with MiXCR, one entry per CDR3 protein. Of hundreds of thousands of distinct CDR3 sequences listed, 45% were seen once; the top ten hold less than 9.5%. The sample consisted of peripheral blood or thyroid tissue (not recorded which). All receptors come from an adult man with Graves' disease, either hyperthyroidism or ophthalmopathy (not recorded which).

With regard to this clonotype: Compared with germline, one end of the junction differs, possibly owing to a read error. The V gene is TRBV20-1, the J gene TRBJ1-1; the D gene is possibly TRBD1 (5 bases). From germline, CDR1 is DFQATT and CDR2 SNEGSKA (reference sequence). The CDR3 extends over 14 amino acids. The CDR3 here is CSAPHGGRNTEASF. CDR3 coding DNA: TGCAGTGCCCCACACGGGGGGAGGAACACTGAAGCTTCCTTT.

Details on this clonotype: A much bigger clone sits one base away, suggesting this may be a read error. This chain joins TRBV11-3 and TRBJ1-1; D perhaps matches TRBD1 (5 bases). The germline CDR1 and CDR2 sequences are SGHNT and YENEEA. CDR3 length: 11 amino acids. V lost 0 bases to trimming and J lost 9 bases, with 5 bases between them. The CDR3 loop is CASSLEGQAFF. For the CDR3, the DNA is TGTGCCAGCAGCTTAGAGGGGCAAGCTTTCTTT. The full variable domain, its missing parts supplied by reference TRBV11-3 and TRBJ1-1, is EAGVVQSPRYKIIEKKQPVAFWCNPISGHNTLYWYLQNLGQGPELLIRYENEEAVDDSQLPKDRFSAERLKGVDSTLKIQPAELGDSAVYLCASSLEGQAFFGQGTRLTVV.

This chain uses TRBV15 with TRBJ1-5; the D gene is possibly TRBD1 (6 bases). CDR3 size: 15 residues. CDR1 is LNHNV and CDR2 is YYDKDF in the germline V gene (reference sequence). The V and J ends lost 4 bases and 2 bases respectively, with 12 bases between them. The CDR3 reads CATSISAGGNQPQHF. The CDR3 coding sequence is TGTGCCACCAGCATTTCCGCAGGGGGCAATCAGCCCCAGCATTTT.

This clonotype was recorded many times. One junction end disagrees with the germline gene, perhaps due to a read error. The chain uses TRBV12-3 or TRBV12-4 and TRBJ1-3; D is undetermined. This CDR3 has 15 amino acids. The chain's CDR3 is CASSLAASSGNTIYF. The CDR3 bases are TGTGCCAGCAGCTTAGCGGCAAGCTCTGGAAACACCATATATTTT.

This clonotype was detected ten times or more. The CDR3 region is CASSVLRERGGYTF. The CDR3, as DNA: TGTGCCAGTAGTGTCCTCCGGGAGCGCGGTGGCTACACCTTC. The gene calls are TRBV19 and TRBJ1-2; D call uncertain. The CDR3 spans 14 residues. The germline gives CDR1 LNHDA, CDR2 SQIVND (reference sequence). Trimming stripped 5 bases from V and 7 bases from J, with 17 bases between.